A selection of T cell receptor beta chains follows, all from one sample in a study of T cells in tuberculosis. Sequencing was performed with immunoSEQ multiplex PCR; in TCRdb, only in-frame clones are kept and a portion is missing. The sample consists of 61,000 or so clones, 81% of them appearing once. The specimen sequenced was CD1b-GMM tetramer-negative cells sorted from PBMCs. Every receptor here comes from an adult woman with latent tuberculosis. Each CDR3 is given with its conserved first and last residue. The D gene is left open where the match is weak. The size field is filled for only some rows; it gives once, few, many or a size class.

j_call v_call clone_size d_call cdr3_nt cdr3_aa
TRBJ2-7 TRBV7-2 once . TGTGCCAGCAGCCGCAACAGGGACGTATCCTACGAGCAGTACTTC CASSRNRDVSYEQYF
TRBJ1-2 TRBV5-1 . . TGCGCCAGCAGCTTGTGGGGGGGCGCGGATGGCTACACCTTC CASSLWGGADGYTF
TRBJ2-2 TRBV11-2 . TRBD2 TGTGCCAGCAGCATAGGACTAGCGGGGGGGCCAGTCACCGGGGAGCTGTTTTTT CASSIGLAGGPVTGELFF
TRBJ1-4 TRBV6-5 . . TGTGCCAGCAGTTACTCGCGGGGGCCTAATGAAAAACTGTTTTTT CASSYSRGPNEKLFF
TRBJ2-2 TRBV5-1 once TRBD1 TGCGCCAGCAGCGTCGGGACAGGGGTCGACACCGGGGAGCTGTTTTTT CASSVGTGVDTGELFF
TRBJ2-2 TRBV5-1 . TRBD2 TGCGCCAGCAGCTTGGTAGTTGGCGGGAGTGGGACCGGGGAGCTGTTTTTT CASSLVVGGSGTGELFF
TRBJ1-1 TRBV14 . . TGTGCCAGCAGCCCGGTCAGACTAACGGCTGAAGCTTTCTTT CASSPVRLTAEAFF
TRBJ2-5 TRBV27 once TRBD2 TGTGCCAGCAGTTTATCGGCGGGGGATGAGACCCAGTACTTC CASSLSAGDETQYF
TRBJ2-3 TRBV10-2 few TRBD2 TGCGCCAGCACCCTGACTAGCGACACAGATACGCAGTATTTT CASTLTSDTDTQYF
TRBJ2-7 TRBV20-1 . . TGCAGCACCATATCCCGGGTCGGGCAGTACTTC CSTISRVGQYF
TRBJ2-3 TRBV5-6 . TRBD2 TGTGCCAGCAGCAGCACAACTAGCGGGGGGGCCTTTGGGACGCAGTATTTT CASSSTTSGGAFGTQYF
TRBJ2-7 TRBV7-2 . TRBD1 TGTGCCAGCAGCTTAGGGACAGGGGTCTCCTACGAGCAGTACTTC CASSLGTGVSYEQYF
TRBJ1-3 TRBV11-3 . TRBD1 TGTGCCAGCAGCTTACGGACAGGGATTAGCTCTGGAAACACCATATATTTT CASSLRTGISSGNTIYF
TRBJ1-2 TRBV18 . TRBD1 TGTGCCAGCTCAGGGACAGATTCGGCCCCCTATGGCTACACCTTC CASSGTDSAPYGYTF
TRBJ1-2 TRBV6-1 once . TGTGCCAGCAGCGAGACTGTACTGGATGGCTACACCTTC CASSETVLDGYTF
TRBJ2-5 TRBV9 . . TGTGCCAGCAGCCGCCGGGTGGGGGGTGGCGAGACCCAGTACTTC CASSRRVGGGETQYF
TRBJ2-2 TRBV5-1 . . TGCGCCAGCAGCCCGGCGGGCCCCCGAGGCACCGGGGAGCTGTTTTTT CASSPAGPRGTGELFF
TRBJ1-6 TRBV11-1 once . TGTGCCAGCAGCACACATCCTAATTCACCCCTCCACTTT CASSTHPNSPLHF
TRBJ2-3 TRBV28 once TRBD1 TGTGCCAGCCTGGACAGGGGGAGAGATACGCAGTATTTT CASLDRGRDTQYF
TRBJ2-2 TRBV29-1 . TRBD2 TGCAGCGTTGAAAGGGCTAGCGGGGCTGCGAACACCGGGGAGCTGTTTTTT CSVERASGAANTGELFF
TRBJ1-1 TRBV11-2 . TRBD1 TGTGCCAGCAGCTTAGTTCCCCCAGGGGGTGGACGCGAAAACACTGAAGCTTTCTTT CASSLVPPGGGRENTEAFF
TRBJ1-4 TRBV28 few . TGTGCCAGCAGTTCCGGGTCTAGGCTAACTAATGAAAAACTGTTTTTT CASSSGSRLTNEKLFF
TRBJ1-5 TRBV7-9 . . TGTGCCAGCAGCTCGGGGGGGAACGGGTTAAATCAGCCCCAGCATTTT CASSSGGNGLNQPQHF
TRBJ2-1 TRBV9 . TRBD2 TGTGCCAGCAGCGGGACTAGCGGGAGGACCCCCTACAATGAGCAGTTCTTC CASSGTSGRTPYNEQFF
TRBJ2-7 TRBV27 . TRBD2 TGTGCCAGCAGTTTAAGGTGGCGGGAGGGCCCCTACGAGCAGTACTTC CASSLRWREGPYEQYF
TRBJ2-5 TRBV12-2 . . TGTGCAAGTCGCTTAGATGCGGGGGCCCAAGAGACCCAGTACTTC CASRLDAGAQETQYF
TRBJ2-5 TRBV27 . TRBD2 TGTGCCAGCAGTTTAGTTGTTAGCGGGGGGGAATGGGAGACCCAGTACTTC CASSLVVSGGEWETQYF
TRBJ2-2 TRBV12-5 . . TGTGCTAGTGGTTTGGACAGCCGCGGGGAGCTGTTTTTT CASGLDSRGELFF
TRBJ1-4 TRBV30 once . TGTGCCTGGTCCCAGCAGCAGGGGACTAATGAAAAACTGTTTTTT CAWSQQQGTNEKLFF
TRBJ1-6 TRBV28 once . TGTGCCAGCAGCATAAACGGACAGTATTCACCCCTCCACTTT CASSINGQYSPLHF
TRBJ1-1 TRBV6-1 . . TGTGCCAGCAGGAGAGGGGGAGAAAGGACTGAAGCTTTCTTT CASRRGGERTEAFF
TRBJ2-1 TRBV4-3 . TRBD1 TGCGCCAGCAGCCAGGGTCAGGGGGCCTACAATGAGCAGTTCTTC CASSQGQGAYNEQFF
TRBJ2-1 TRBV27 . TRBD2 TGTGCCAGCAGGGATAGCGGGAGGGATGAGCAGTTCTTC CASRDSGRDEQFF
TRBJ1-2 TRBV28 . TRBD1 TGTGCCAGCAGTTTCGACAGGGAGAACTATGGCTACACCTTC CASSFDRENYGYTF
TRBJ1-5 TRBV28 . . TGTGCCAGCAGTTTATCGGTCCCACGTACGCCCCAGCATTTT CASSLSVPRTPQHF
TRBJ2-1 TRBV4-1 once . TGCGCCAGCAGCCAAGTAGGCAGGGGTACGGGTGAGCAGTTCTTC CASSQVGRGTGEQFF
TRBJ1-1 TRBV6-1 . TRBD1 TGTGCCAGCAGCACCTACACAGGGGGCACTGAAGCTTTCTTT CASSTYTGGTEAFF
TRBJ1-1 TRBV19 . TRBD1 TGTGCCAGTAGGATCAGGGGGCTCGAGAACACTGAAGCTTTCTTT CASRIRGLENTEAFF
TRBJ1-1 TRBV5-1 . TRBD1 TGCGCCAGCAGCGGGACAGGGGAGAGGAGAACTGAAGCTTTCTTT CASSGTGERRTEAFF
TRBJ1-6 TRBV11-2 . . TGTGCCAGCAGCTTCCCCCGGGGAGGCTATAATTCACCCCTCCACTTT CASSFPRGGYNSPLHF
TRBJ2-5 TRBV10-1 . TRBD1 TGCGCCAGCAGTGAAGCGACAGGGGGCGTGGAGACCCAGTACTTC CASSEATGGVETQYF
TRBJ2-2 TRBV28 . TRBD2 TGTGCCAGCAGTACTATAGCGGGAACCACCGGGGAGCTGTTTTTT CASSTIAGTTGELFF
TRBJ2-1 TRBV27 once TRBD1 TGTGCCAGCAGTTTACCTCTCGGGACAGACAATGAGCAGTTCTTC CASSLPLGTDNEQFF
TRBJ1-1 TRBV4-2 few . TGTGCCAGCAGCCAAGATGTCTTTTCGAACACTGAAGCTTTCTTT CASSQDVFSNTEAFF
TRBJ1-4 TRBV14 few TRBD1 TGTGCCAGCAGCCCATACGGACAGGGAGGAAAACTGTTTTTT CASSPYGQGGKLFF
TRBJ2-5 TRBV11-2 once . TGTGCCAGCAGCTTAGGAGGCCTTAGCGTCGGGGAGACCCAGTACTTC CASSLGGLSVGETQYF
TRBJ2-1 TRBV11-3 once TRBD1 TGTGCCAGCAGCCCCGGGACAGGGCAATACAATGAGCAGTTCTTC CASSPGTGQYNEQFF
TRBJ2-5 TRBV6-1 . TRBD2 TGTGCCAGCAGCCGGGGGGGCGGGGAGACCCAGTACTTC CASSRGGGETQYF
TRBJ1-1 TRBV6-6 . . TGTGCCAGCAGTTACGCAGGGCGAGACACTGAAGCTTTCTTT CASSYAGRDTEAFF
TRBJ2-5 TRBV27 . TRBD2 TGTGCCAGCAGTCCTCGGAGAAGGGCCCGGGAGGGCCAGTACTTC CASSPRRRAREGQYF
TRBJ1-3 TRBV11-3 . TRBD1 TGTGCCAGCAGCCGACGACAGGGACCTAGCTCTGGAAACACCATATATTTT CASSRRQGPSSGNTIYF
TRBJ2-7 TRBV5-5 . . TGTGCCAGCAGCTTAGGGACACTGTCCTCCTACGAGCAGTACTTC CASSLGTLSSYEQYF
TRBJ1-1 TRBV4-3 . . TGCGCCAGCAGCCGGGCCATGAACACTGAAGCTTTCTTT CASSRAMNTEAFF
TRBJ2-7 TRBV5-1 once . TGCGCCAGCAGCTTGGCCAAGGATAGAGGCCTGGACTCCTACGAGCAGTACTTC CASSLAKDRGLDSYEQYF